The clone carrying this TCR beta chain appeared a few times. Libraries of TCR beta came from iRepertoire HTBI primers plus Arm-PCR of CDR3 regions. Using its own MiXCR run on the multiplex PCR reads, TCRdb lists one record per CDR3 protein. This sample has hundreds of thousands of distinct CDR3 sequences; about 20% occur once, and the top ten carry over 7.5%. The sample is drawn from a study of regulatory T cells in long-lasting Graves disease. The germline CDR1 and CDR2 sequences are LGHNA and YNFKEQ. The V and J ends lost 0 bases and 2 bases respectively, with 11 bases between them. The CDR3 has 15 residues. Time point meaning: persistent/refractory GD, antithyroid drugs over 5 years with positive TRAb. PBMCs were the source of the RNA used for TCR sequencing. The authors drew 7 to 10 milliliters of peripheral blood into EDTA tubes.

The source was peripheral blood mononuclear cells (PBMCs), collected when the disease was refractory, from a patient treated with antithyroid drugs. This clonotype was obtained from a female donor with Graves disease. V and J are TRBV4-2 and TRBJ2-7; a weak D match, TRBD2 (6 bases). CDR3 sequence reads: CASSQEARGTYEQYF. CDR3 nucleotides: TGTGCCAGCAGCCAAGAGGCCCGGGGGACCTACGAGCAGTACTTC.